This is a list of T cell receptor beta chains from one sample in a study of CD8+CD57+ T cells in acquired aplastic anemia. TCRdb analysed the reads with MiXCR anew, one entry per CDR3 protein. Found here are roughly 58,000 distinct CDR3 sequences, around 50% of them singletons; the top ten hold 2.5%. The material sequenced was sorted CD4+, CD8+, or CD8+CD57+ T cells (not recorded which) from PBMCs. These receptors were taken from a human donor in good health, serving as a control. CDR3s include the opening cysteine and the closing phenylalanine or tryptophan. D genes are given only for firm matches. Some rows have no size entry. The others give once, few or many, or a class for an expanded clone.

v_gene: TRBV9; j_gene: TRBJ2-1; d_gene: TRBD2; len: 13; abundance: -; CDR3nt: TGTGCCAGCAGCGTAGCGGGAGGGGTTGAGCAGTTCTTC; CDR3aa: CASSVAGGVEQFF
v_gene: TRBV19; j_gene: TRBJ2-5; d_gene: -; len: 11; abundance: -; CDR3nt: TGTGCCAGTAGTGGTGGAGGGACCCAGTACTTC; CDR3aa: CASSGGGTQYF
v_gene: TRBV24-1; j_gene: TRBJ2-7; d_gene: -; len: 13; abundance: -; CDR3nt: TGTGCCACCAGTGACTCAGATTTCTACGAGCAGTACTTC; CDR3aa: CATSDSDFYEQYF
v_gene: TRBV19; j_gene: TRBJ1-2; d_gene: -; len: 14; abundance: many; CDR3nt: TGTGCCAGTAGATCGGGCGGGGCCTCTAAGGGCTACACCTTC; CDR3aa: CASRSGGASKGYTF
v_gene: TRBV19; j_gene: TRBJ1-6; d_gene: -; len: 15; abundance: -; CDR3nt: TGTGCCAGTAGTATCATGGGGCAGGATAATTCACCCCTCCACTTT; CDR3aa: CASSIMGQDNSPLHF
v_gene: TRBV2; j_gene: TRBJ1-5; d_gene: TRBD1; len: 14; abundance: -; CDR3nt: TGTGCCAGCAGTTACCGGACAGGGATACAGCCCCAGCATTTT; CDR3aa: CASSYRTGIQPQHF
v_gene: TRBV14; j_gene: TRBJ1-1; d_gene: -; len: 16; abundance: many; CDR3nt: TGTGCCAGCAGCCAAGTTTTTGGAGGTAGGAACACTGAAGCTTTCTTT; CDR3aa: CASSQVFGGRNTEAFF
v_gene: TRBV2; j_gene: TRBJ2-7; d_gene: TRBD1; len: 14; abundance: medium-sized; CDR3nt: TGTGCCAGCAGCGCCGGACAGGTCTCCTACGAGCAGTACTTC; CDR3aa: CASSAGQVSYEQYF
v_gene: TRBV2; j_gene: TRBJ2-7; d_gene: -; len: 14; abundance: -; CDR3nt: TGTGCCAGCAGTGAACCGGACTTTACCTACGAGCAGTACTTC; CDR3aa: CASSEPDFTYEQYF
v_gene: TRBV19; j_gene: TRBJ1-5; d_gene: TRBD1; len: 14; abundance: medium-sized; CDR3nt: TGTGCCAGTAGCTGGGGACAGGGGAGGCAGCCCCAGCATTTT; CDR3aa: CASSWGQGRQPQHF
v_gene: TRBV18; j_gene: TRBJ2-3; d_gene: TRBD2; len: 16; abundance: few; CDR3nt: TGTGCCAGCTCACCCCTATCCGCGGGAGGCACAGATACGCAGTATTTT; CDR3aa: CASSPLSAGGTDTQYF
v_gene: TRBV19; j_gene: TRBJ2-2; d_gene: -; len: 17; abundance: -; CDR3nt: TGTGCCAGTAGTATTTATACAGAGGTTTCGAACACCGGGGAGCTGTTTTTT; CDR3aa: CASSIYTEVSNTGELFF
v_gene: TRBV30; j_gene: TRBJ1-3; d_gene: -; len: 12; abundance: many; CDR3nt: TGTGCCTGGATGAGGGGTGGAAACACCATATATTTT; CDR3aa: CAWMRGGNTIYF
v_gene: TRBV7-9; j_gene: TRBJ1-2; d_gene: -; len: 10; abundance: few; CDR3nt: TGTGCCAGCAGGAGGGAGGGCTACACCTTC; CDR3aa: CASRREGYTF
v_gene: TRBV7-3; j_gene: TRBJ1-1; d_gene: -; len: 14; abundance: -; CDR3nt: TGTGCCAGCAGTCAATGGGAAAAGAACACTGAAGCTTTCTTT; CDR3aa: CASSQWEKNTEAFF
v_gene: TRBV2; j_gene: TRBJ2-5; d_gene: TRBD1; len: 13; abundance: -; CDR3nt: TGTGCCGGCAGTGAGGGACAGGGAGCGACCCAGTACTTC; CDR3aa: CAGSEGQGATQYF
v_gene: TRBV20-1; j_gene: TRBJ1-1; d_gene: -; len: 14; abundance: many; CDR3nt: TGCAGTGCTAGAATTCCGCAGGGGCTAGATGAAGCTTTCTTT; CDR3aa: CSARIPQGLDEAFF
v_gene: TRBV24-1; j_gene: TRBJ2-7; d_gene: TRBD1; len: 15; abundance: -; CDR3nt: TGTGCCACCAGTGATACATCCGGGACAGGGGACGAGCAGTACTTC; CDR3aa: CATSDTSGTGDEQYF
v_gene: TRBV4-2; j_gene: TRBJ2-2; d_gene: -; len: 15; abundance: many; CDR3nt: TGTGCCAGCAGACAGCCGGGGGAGAACACCGGGGAGCTGTTTTTT; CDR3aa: CASRQPGENTGELFF
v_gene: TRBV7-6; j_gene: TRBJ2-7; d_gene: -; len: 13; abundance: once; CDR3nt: TGTGCCAGCAGCTTAGGGGGACTCTACGAGCAGTACTTC; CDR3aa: CASSLGGLYEQYF
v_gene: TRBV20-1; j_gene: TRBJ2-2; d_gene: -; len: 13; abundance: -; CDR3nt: TGCAGTGCCATAACGAGGAGCACCGGGGAGCTGTTTTTT; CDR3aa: CSAITRSTGELFF
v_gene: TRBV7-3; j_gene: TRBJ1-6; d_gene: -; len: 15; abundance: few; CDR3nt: TGTGCCAGCAGTCCGGGGCGGGGATCAGGCTCACCCCTCCACTTT; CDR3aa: CASSPGRGSGSPLHF
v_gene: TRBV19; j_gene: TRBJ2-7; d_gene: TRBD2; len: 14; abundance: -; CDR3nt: TGTGCCAGTAGTATCGGGGGGGCTAGCTCCGAGCAGTACTTC; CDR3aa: CASSIGGASSEQYF
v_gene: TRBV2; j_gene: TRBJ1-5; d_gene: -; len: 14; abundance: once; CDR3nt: TGTGCCTGCAGGGGCGGGAACGTGGCAGAGACCCAGCATTTT; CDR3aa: CACRGGNVAETQHF
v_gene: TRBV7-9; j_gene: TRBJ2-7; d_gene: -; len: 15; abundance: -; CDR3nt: TGTGCCAGCAGCTTAAGGGGGACGGAGTCCTACGAGCAGTACTTC; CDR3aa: CASSLRGTESYEQYF
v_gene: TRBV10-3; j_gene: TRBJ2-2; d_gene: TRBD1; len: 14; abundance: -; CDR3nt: TGTGCCATCAGTGATCCCAGGGGGAACGGGGAGCTGTTTTTT; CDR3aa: CAISDPRGNGELFF
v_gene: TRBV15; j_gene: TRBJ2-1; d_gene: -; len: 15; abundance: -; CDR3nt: TGTGCCACCAGCCGTGGGACCCCCACTTTAACTGAGCAGTTCTTC; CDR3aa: CATSRGTPTLTEQFF
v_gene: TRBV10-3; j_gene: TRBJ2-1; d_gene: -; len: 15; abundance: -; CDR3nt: TGTGCCATCAGTGGGCTAGCGCTCTCCTACAATGAGCAGTTCTTC; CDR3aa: CAISGLALSYNEQFF
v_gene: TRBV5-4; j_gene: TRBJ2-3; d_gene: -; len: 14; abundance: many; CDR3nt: TGTGCCAGCAGCTTGGACAGCGGGACAGATACGCAGTATTTT; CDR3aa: CASSLDSGTDTQYF
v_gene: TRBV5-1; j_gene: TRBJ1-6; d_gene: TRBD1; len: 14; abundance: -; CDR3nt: TGCGCCAGCAGCTTGGAGACAGGGGATTCACCCCTCCACTTT; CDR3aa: CASSLETGDSPLHF
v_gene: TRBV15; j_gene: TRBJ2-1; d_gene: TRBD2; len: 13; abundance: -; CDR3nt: TGTGCCACCCTCCAGCGGGGGTACAATGAGCAGTTCTTC; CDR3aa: CATLQRGYNEQFF
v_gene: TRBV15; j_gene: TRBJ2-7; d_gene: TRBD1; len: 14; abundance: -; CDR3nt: TGTGCCACCAGCAGAGCGACAGGGGAATACGAGCAGTACTTC; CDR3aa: CATSRATGEYEQYF
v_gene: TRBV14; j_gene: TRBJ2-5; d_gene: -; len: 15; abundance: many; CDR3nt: TGTGCCAGCAGCTTCCGAGGACTGACAGGAGAGACCCAGTACTTC; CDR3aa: CASSFRGLTGETQYF
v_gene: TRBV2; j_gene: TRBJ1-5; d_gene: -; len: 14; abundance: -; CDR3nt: TGTGCCAGCAGGCGACAGGTAGATTTCGAGCCCCAGCATTTT; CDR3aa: CASRRQVDFEPQHF
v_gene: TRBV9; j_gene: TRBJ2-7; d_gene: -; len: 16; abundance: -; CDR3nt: TGTGCCAGCAGCGTATTGGGTACGGCTAGCTCCCACGAGCAGTACTTC; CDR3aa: CASSVLGTASSHEQYF
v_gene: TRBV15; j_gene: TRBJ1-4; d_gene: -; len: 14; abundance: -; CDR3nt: TGTGCCACCGTCCGGGACGGCAATAATGAAAAACTGTTTTTT; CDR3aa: CATVRDGNNEKLFF
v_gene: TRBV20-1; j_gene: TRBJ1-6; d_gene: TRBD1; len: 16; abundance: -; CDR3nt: TGCAGTGCTACATACCGGGACAGGGGGAAAGATTCACCCCTCCACTTT; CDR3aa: CSATYRDRGKDSPLHF
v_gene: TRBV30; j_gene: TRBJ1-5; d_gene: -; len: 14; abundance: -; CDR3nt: TGTGCCTGGAGTGCGGGCGGTAGCAATCAGCCCCAGCATTTT; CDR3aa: CAWSAGGSNQPQHF
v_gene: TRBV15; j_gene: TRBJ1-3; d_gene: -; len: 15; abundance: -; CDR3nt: TGTGCCACCAGCAGTGAATCTGGCTCTGGAAACACCATATATTTT; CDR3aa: CATSSESGSGNTIYF
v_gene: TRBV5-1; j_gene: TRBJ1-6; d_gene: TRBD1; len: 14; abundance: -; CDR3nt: TGCGCCAGCAGCTACGAAGGGGGCAGAACACCCCTCCACTTT; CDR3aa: CASSYEGGRTPLHF
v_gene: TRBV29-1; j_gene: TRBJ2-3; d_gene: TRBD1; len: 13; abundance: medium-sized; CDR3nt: TGCAGCGTTGCGGGACAGGGAACAGATACGCAGTATTTT; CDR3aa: CSVAGQGTDTQYF
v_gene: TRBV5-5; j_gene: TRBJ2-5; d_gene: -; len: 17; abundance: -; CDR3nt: TGTGCCAGCAGCGTCACCCCGGGGCAAGATGGGCAAGAGACCCAGTACTTC; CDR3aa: CASSVTPGQDGQETQYF
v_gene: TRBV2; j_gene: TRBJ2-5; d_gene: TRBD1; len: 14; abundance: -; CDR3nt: TGTGCCAGCCGTGACAGGGGGCATAATCAGCCCCAGTACTTC; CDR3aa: CASRDRGHNQPQYF
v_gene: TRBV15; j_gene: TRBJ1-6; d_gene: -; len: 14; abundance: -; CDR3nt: TGTGCCACCAGCCCTATAGCCTATAATTCACCCCTCCACTTT; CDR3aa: CATSPIAYNSPLHF
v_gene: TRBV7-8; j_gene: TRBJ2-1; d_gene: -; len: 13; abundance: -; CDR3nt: TGTGCCAGCAGCTTAGGGGCGGACAATGAGCAGTTCTTC; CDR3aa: CASSLGADNEQFF
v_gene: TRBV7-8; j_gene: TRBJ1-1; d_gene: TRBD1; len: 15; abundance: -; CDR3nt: TGTGCCAGCAGCCCCAGGGCAGGGGGGAACACTGAAGCTTTCTTT; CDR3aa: CASSPRAGGNTEAFF
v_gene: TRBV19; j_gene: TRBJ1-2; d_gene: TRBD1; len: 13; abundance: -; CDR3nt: TGTGCCACCAAAGGACAGGGTTTTGGTGGCTACACCTTC; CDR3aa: CATKGQGFGGYTF
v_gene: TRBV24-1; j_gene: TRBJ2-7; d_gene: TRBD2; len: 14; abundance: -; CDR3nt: TGTGCCACCCGCGGACTAGCGGGGACCTACGAGCAGTACTTC; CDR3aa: CATRGLAGTYEQYF
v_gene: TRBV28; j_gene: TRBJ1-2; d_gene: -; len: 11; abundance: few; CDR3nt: TGTGCCAGCAGTTTTACACGTGGCTACACCTTC; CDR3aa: CASSFTRGYTF
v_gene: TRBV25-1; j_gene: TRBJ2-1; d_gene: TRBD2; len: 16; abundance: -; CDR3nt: TGTGCCAGCAGTGAATCGGGGCGGGGGTCGGTGAGTGAGCAGTTCTTC; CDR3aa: CASSESGRGSVSEQFF
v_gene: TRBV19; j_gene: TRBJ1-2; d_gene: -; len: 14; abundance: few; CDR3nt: TGTGCCAGTAGTGTGGCCACAGGGAGTTCTGGCTACACCTTC; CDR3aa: CASSVATGSSGYTF
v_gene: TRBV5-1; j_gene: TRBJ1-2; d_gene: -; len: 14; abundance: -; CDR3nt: TGCGCCAGCAGCTTGGAGGGGACCAACTATGGCTACACCTTC; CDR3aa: CASSLEGTNYGYTF
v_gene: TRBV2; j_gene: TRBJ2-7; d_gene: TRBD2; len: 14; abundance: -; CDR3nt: TGTGCCAGCAGGACCGGGACTAGCGATCACGAGCAGTACTTC; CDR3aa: CASRTGTSDHEQYF
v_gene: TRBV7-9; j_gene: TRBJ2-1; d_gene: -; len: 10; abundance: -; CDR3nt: TGTGCCAGCATGGGGGACGGGCAGTTCTTC; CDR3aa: CASMGDGQFF
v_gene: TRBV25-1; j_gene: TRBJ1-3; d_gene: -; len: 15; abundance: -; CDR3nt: TGTGCCAATCCCCCGGGGGGGGCGCGGGGAAACACCATATATTTT; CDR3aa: CANPPGGARGNTIYF